The clone carrying this T cell receptor (beta chain) was picked up a small number of times. TCRdb reprocessed the 5' RACE reads with MiXCR, giving one entry per CDR3 protein. Here the sample spans 430,000 or so distinct CDR3 sequences, 20% to 25% being singletons. The data belong to a study of T-cell memory formation after mild COVID-19. Germline V gene data show CDR1 as SGDLS and CDR2 as YYNGEE. The CDR3 is made up of 14 amino acids. Between the trimmed V and J ends, which lost 1 base and 3 bases, there was a span of 10 bases. The rearrangement links TRBV9 to TRBJ1-1; maybe TRBD1 (5 bases). Sequencing was carried out using PBMCs or a T cell subset sorted from them (not recorded which). This TCR was sampled from an adult woman who had mild COVID-19 (a few samples of this study predate the infection). Cell type and time point are not known. In DNA form, the CDR3 reads TGTGCCAGCAGCGTATCAGGGAGGGACACTGAAGCTTTCTTT. It translates to CASSVSGRDTEAFF.